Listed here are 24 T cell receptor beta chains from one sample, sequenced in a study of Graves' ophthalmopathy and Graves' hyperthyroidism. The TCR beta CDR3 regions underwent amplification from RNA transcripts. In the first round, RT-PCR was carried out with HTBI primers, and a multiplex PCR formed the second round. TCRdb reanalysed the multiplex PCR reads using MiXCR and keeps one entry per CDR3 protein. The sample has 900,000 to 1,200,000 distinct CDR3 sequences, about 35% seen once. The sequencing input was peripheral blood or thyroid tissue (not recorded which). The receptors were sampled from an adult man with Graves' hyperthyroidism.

CDR3 sequence: CASSQGGVGETQYF. DNA for the CDR3: TGTGCCAGCTCCCAAGGGGGGGTCGGGGAGACCCAGTACTTC. This chain connects TRBV6-2 or TRBV6-3 to TRBJ2-5; possibly TRBD2 for D (7 bases). This CDR3 spans 14 amino acids. The V end lost 8 bases, the J end lost 5 bases, and 18 bases lay between the germline ends. Germline V gives CDR1 MNHEY, CDR2 SVGEGT.

CDR3 coding DNA: TGCGCCAGCAGCTCGGACACGGAAGAGACCCAGTACTTC. Its protein product is CASSSDTEETQYF. The chain recombines TRBV5-1 with TRBJ2-5; D perhaps matches TRBD1 (5 bases). Between the trimmed V and J ends, which lost 3 bases and 3 bases, there was a span of 9 bases. CDR1 and CDR2 (germline): SGHRS, YFSETQ. This CDR3 comprises 13 residues.

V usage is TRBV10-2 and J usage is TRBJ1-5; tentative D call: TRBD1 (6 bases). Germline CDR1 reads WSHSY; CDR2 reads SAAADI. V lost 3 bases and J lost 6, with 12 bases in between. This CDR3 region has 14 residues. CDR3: CASSDRAGAQPQHF. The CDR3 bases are TGCGCCAGCAGTGATCGGGCAGGGGCTCAGCCCCAGCATTTT.

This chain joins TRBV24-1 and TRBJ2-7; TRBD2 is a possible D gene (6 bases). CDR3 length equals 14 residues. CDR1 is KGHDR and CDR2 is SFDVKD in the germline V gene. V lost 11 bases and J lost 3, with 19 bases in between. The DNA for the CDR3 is TGTGCCAGCACCCTAGGGCGGGGCTACTACGAGCAGTACTTC. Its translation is CASTLGRGYYEQYF.

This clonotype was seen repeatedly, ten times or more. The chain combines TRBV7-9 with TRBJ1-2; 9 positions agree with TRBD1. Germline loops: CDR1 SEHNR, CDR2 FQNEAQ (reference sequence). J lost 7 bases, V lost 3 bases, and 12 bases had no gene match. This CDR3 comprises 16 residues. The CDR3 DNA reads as TGTGCCAGCAGCTTGTACACAGGGGGCGAGTTCGTTGGCTACACCTTC. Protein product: CASSLYTGGEFVGYTF.

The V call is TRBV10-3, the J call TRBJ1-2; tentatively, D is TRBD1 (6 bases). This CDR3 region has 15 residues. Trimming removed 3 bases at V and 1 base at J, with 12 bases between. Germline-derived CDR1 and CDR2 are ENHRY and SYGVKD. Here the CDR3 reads CAISDQGQDNYGYTF. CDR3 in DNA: TGTGCCATCAGTGACCAGGGACAAGATAACTATGGCTACACCTTC.

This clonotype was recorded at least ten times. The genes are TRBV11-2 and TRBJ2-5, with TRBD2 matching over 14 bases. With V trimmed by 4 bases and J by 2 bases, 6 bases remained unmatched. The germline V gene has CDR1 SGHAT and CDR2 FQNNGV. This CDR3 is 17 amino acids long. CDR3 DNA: TGTGCCAGCAGCTCGGGACTAGCGGGAGCTCCTCAAGAGACCCAGTACTTC. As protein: CASSSGLAGAPQETQYF.

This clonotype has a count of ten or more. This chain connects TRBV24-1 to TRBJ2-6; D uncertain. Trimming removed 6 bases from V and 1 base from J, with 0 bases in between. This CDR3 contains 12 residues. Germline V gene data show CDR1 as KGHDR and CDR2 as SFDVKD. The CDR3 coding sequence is TGTGCCACCAGTTCTGGGGCCAACGTCCTGACTTTC. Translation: CATSSGANVLTF.

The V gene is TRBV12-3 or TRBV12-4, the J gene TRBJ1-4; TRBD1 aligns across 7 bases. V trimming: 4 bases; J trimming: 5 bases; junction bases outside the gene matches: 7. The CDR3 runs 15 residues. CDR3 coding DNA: TGTGCCAGCAGTTCCCCGGGACAGCCCAATGAAAAACTGTTTTTT. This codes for CASSSPGQPNEKLFF.

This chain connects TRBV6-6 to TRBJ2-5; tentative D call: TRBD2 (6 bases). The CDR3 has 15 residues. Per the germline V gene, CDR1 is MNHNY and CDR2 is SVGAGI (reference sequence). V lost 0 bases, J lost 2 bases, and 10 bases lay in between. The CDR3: CASSYSRAGQETQYF. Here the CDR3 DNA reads TGTGCCAGCAGTTACTCTCGGGCGGGACAAGAGACCCAGTACTTC.

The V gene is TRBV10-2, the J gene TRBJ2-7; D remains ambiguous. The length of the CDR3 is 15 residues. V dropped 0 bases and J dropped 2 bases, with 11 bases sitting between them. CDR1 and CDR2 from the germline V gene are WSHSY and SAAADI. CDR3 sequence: CASSESKGLTYEQYF. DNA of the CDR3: TGCGCCAGCAGTGAGTCGAAGGGCTTAACCTACGAGCAGTACTTC.

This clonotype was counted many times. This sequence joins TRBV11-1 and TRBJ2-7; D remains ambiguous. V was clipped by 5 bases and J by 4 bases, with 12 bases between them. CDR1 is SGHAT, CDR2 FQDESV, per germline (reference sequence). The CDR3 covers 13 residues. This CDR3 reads CASSRRLPYEQYF. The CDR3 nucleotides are TGTGCCAGCAGCAGAAGGCTTCCGTACGAGCAGTACTTC.

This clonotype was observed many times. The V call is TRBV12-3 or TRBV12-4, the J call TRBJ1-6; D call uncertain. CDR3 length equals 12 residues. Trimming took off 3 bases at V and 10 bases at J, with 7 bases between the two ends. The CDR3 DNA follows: TGTGCCAGCAGTTTGCTTCAGTCACCCCTCCACTTT. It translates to CASSLLQSPLHF.

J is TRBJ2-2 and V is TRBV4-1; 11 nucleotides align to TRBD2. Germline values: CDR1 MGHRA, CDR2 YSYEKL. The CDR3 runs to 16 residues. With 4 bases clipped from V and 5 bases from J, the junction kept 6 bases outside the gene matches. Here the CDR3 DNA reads TGCGCCAGCAGCCTGAATAGCGGGAGGGCAACCGGGGAGCTGTTTTTT. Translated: CASSLNSGRATGELFF.

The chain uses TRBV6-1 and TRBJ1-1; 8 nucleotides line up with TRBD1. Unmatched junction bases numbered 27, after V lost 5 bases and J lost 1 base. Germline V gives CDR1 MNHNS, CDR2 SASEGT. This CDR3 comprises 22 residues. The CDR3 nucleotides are TGTGCCAGCAGTCCCCACTACAACGACAGGGGCCGTGCAGGATACAGGAACACTGAAGCTTTCTTT. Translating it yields CASSPHYNDRGRAGYRNTEAFF.

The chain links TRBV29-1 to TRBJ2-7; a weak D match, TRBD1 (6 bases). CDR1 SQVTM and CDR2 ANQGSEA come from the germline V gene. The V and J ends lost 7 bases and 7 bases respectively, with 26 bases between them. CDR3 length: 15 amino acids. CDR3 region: CSAQIGGRAPREQYF. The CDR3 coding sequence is TGCAGCGCCCAAATTGGGGGCAGGGCCCCCAGGGAGCAGTACTTC.

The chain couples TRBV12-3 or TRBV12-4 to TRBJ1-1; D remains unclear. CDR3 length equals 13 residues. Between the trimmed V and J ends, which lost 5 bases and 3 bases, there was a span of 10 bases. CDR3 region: CASSPRHHTEAFF. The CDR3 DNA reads TGTGCCAGCAGTCCCCGACACCACACTGAAGCTTTCTTT.

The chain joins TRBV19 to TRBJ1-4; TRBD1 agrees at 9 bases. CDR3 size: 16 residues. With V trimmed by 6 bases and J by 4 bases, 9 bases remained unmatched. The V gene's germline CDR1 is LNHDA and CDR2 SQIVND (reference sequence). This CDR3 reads CASSPSTGGLNEKLFF. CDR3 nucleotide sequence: TGTGCCAGTAGCCCGTCCACAGGGGGCCTTAATGAAAAACTGTTTTTT.

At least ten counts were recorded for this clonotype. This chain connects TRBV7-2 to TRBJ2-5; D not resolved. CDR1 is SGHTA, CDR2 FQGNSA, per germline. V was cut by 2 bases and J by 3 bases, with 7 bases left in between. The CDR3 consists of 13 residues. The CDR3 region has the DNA TGTGCCAGCAGCTTATTCAGAAAAGAGACCCAGTACTTC. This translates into CASSLFRKETQYF.

In DNA, the CDR3 is TGTGCCAGCAGCCCGGGGACTAGCGGGATTTTGGAGACCCAGTACTTC. Protein: CASSPGTSGILETQYF. V usage is TRBV7-8 and J usage is TRBJ2-5; 13 bases agree with TRBD2. The CDR3 has 16 amino acids. Germline V CDR1 and CDR2: SGHVS, FQNEAQ. V lost 5 bases to trimming and J lost 5 bases; unmatched junction nucleotides: 8.

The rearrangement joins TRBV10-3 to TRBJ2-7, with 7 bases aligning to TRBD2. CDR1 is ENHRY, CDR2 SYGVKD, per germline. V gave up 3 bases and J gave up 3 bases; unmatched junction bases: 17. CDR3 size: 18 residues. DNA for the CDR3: TGTGCCATCAGTGATGAAGACAGCTTAGGGCCTAGCGGCTACGAGCAGTACTTC. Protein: CAISDEDSLGPSGYEQYF.

This chain's CDR3 is CSVEPWGNQPQHF. The CDR3 bases are TGCAGCGTTGAACCGTGGGGCAATCAGCCCCAGCATTTT. The chain has TRBV29-1 and TRBJ1-5; D unclear. Germline values: CDR1 SQVTM, CDR2 ANQGSEA. Deletions cut 2 bases from V and 2 bases from J, with 7 bases between. The CDR3 sequence is 13 residues long.

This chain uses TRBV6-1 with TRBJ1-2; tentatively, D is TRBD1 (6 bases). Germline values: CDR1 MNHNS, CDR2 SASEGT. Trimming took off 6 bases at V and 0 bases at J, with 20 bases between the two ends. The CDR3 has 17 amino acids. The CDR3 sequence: CASRIPPGTQTNYGYTF. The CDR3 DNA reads TGTGCCAGCAGAATCCCCCCCGGGACACAGACTAACTATGGCTACACCTTC.

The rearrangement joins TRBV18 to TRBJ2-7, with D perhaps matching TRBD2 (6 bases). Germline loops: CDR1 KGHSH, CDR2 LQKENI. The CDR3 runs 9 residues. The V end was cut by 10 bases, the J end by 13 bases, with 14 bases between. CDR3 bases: TGTGCCATCCTCCGGGACTCTTACTTC. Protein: CAILRDSYF. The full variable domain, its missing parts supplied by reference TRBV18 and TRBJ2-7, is NAGVMQNPRHLVRRRGQEARLRCSPMKGHSHVYWYRQLPEEGLKFMVYLQKENIIDESGMPKERFSAEFPKEGPSILRIQQVVRGDSAAYFCAILRDSYFGPGTRLTVT.